This passage covers 29 T cell receptor beta chains from one sample sequenced in a study of identical twins. Each CDR3 protein is one row after TCRdb ran MiXCR on the 5' RACE reads. This sample has more than 1.5 million distinct CDR3 sequences, with more than 30% found just once. Sequencing used cord blood. Receptor source: a newborn girl in good health.

The chain links TRBV5-1 to TRBJ2-7, with D unresolved. The CDR3 consists of 15 residues. Trimming took off 4 bases at V and 7 bases at J, with 21 bases between the two ends. CDR1 is SGHRS, CDR2 YFSETQ, per germline. The CDR3, as DNA: TGCGCCAGCAGCGATGAGCCGTCGCGGTACAATGAGCAGTACTTC. This sequence encodes CASSDEPSRYNEQYF. Variable domain in full (rest from reference TRBV5-1 and TRBJ2-7): KAGVTQTPRYLIKTRGQQVTLSCSPISGHRSVSWYQQTPGQGLQFLFEYFSETQRNKGNFPGRFSGRQFSNSRSEMNVSTLELGDSALYLCASSDEPSRYNEQYFGPGTRLTVT.

The chain couples TRBV20-1 to TRBJ2-7, with 7 nucleotides matching TRBD2. V shed 3 bases, J shed 0 bases, and the junction held 14 bases outside the gene matches. This CDR3 contains 17 residues. The germline gives CDR1 DFQATT, CDR2 SNEGSKA (reference sequence). The CDR3 sequence is CSASKTHREGSSYEQYF. DNA for the CDR3: TGCAGTGCTAGTAAGACACATAGGGAGGGAAGCTCCTACGAGCAGTACTTC.

This clonotype has just a few counts. This chain uses TRBV20-1 with TRBJ1-1; D call uncertain. This CDR3 is built from 14 residues. V lost 3 bases and J lost 1, with 12 bases in between. The germline V gene has CDR1 DFQATT and CDR2 SNEGSKA (reference sequence). This CDR3 is CSASKPGKNTEAFF. CDR3 sequence (DNA): TGCAGTGCTAGTAAGCCAGGAAAGAACACTGAAGCTTTCTTT.

In this sample, this clonotype turned up a few times. The V and J genes are TRBV9 and TRBJ2-1; 8 bases are shared with TRBD2. This CDR3 region has 17 residues. CDR1 is SGDLS, CDR2 YYNGEE, per germline. V lost 0 bases to trimming and J lost 3 bases; unmatched junction nucleotides: 8. In DNA form, the CDR3 reads TGTGCCAGCAGCGTAGGACGCGGGGGGAACAACTACAATGAGCAGTTCTTC. Encoded protein: CASSVGRGGNNYNEQFF.

Only one count was recorded for this clonotype. This chain joins TRBV20-1 and TRBJ2-1; D unclear. Germline CDR1 is DFQATT and CDR2 is SNEGSKA (reference sequence). V was cut by 4 bases and J by 1 base, with 8 bases left in between. The CDR3 runs to 13 residues. The CDR3 spells CSATVTSYNEQFF. CDR3 sequence (DNA): TGCAGTGCTACCGTCACATCCTACAATGAGCAGTTCTTC.

V gene TRBV20-1 combines with J gene TRBJ2-5; D remains unclear. Looked up from germline, CDR1 is DFQATT and CDR2 is SNEGSKA (reference sequence). The CDR3 extends over 14 amino acids. V was clipped by 5 bases and J by 7 bases, with 20 bases between them. CDR3 in DNA: TGCAGTGCTCCCCAATCGATCCTCTTTCGGACCCAGTACTTC. Protein sequence: CSAPQSILFRTQYF.

The chain employs TRBV6-5 and TRBJ1-2, with 12 bases fitting TRBD1. V lost 0 bases and J lost 4; bases outside the gene matches: 3. This CDR3 contains 16 residues. Germline V gene sequence: CDR1 MNHEY, CDR2 SVGAGI. CDR3 in amino acids: CASSYSGTGGFYGYTF. CDR3 bases: TGTGCCAGCAGTTACTCCGGGACAGGGGGCTTCTATGGCTACACCTTC.

Only a few counts were recorded for this clonotype. The chain recombines TRBV2 with TRBJ1-2; D gene unclear. V was pared by 4 bases and J by 0 bases, with 15 bases between. From germline, CDR1 is SNHLY and CDR2 FYNNEI. The CDR3 sequence is 16 residues long. CDR3 residues: CASSVVSTPTNYGYTF. CDR3 sequence (DNA): TGTGCCAGCAGTGTAGTGTCGACGCCCACTAACTATGGCTACACCTTC. The full variable domain, its missing parts supplied by reference TRBV2 and TRBJ1-2, is EPEVTQTPSHQVTQMGQEVILRCVPISNHLYFYWYRQILGQKVEFLVSFYNNEISEKSEIFDDQFSVERPDGSNFTLKIRSTKLEDSAMYFCASSVVSTPTNYGYTFGSGTRLTVV.

The genes are TRBV20-1 and TRBJ2-1; D is unresolved. V was trimmed by 2 bases and J by 5 bases, leaving 4 bases between them. The CDR3 spans 11 residues. The V gene's germline CDR1 is DFQATT and CDR2 SNEGSKA (reference sequence). This CDR3 is CSARPNNEQFF. Here the CDR3 DNA reads TGCAGTGCTAGACCCAACAATGAGCAGTTCTTC.

The J gene is TRBJ2-6, the V gene TRBV12-3 or TRBV12-4, with a tentative D call TRBD1 (5 bases). This CDR3 is 15 amino acids long. Trimming removed 6 bases at V and 2 bases at J, with 11 bases between. CDR3 protein: CASSSWGAGANVLTF. CDR3 in DNA: TGTGCCAGCAGCTCTTGGGGCGCTGGGGCCAACGTCCTGACTTTC.

This clonotype turned up a few times. The chain is built from TRBV6-6 and TRBJ1-2, with D maybe TRBD1 (5 bases). The germline V and J ends were trimmed by 0 bases and 3 bases, with 11 bases remaining between them. Germline V gene data show CDR1 as MNHNY and CDR2 as SVGAGI (reference sequence). The CDR3 is 15 residues long. CDR3 bases: TGTGCCAGCAGTTACTCGAAGACAGCGTACTATGGCTACACCTTC. As protein: CASSYSKTAYYGYTF.

In its sample, this clonotype was seen a few times. The V call is TRBV20-1, the J call TRBJ1-2; 10 positions agree with TRBD1. There are 14 residues in the CDR3. CDR1 is DFQATT, CDR2 SNEGSKA, per germline (reference sequence). V gave up 7 bases and J gave up 4 bases; unmatched junction bases: 9. The CDR3 spells CSVTHRDRGYGYTF. The CDR3 DNA reads as TGCAGTGTCACACACCGGGACAGGGGCTATGGCTACACCTTC.

The genes are TRBV13 and TRBJ2-1; 9 bases are shared with TRBD2. The CDR3 length is 17 residues. Germline CDR1 PRHDT, CDR2 FYEKMQ (reference sequence). V shed 2 bases and J 2 bases; nucleotides not matched to a gene: 7. The CDR3 bases are TGTGCCAGCAGCTTAAAGGGCATAGCGGGAGCCTACAATGAGCAGTTCTTC. Translating it yields CASSLKGIAGAYNEQFF.

CDR3 DNA: TGTGCCAGCAGGTATAGGAAGGGCTACCCTTACAATGAGCAGTTCTTC. Residues: CASRYRKGYPYNEQFF. The chain uses TRBV11-2 and TRBJ2-1; D gene ambiguous. The CDR3 is 16 amino acids. Germline V CDR1 and CDR2: SGHAT, FQNNGV. Deletions cut 6 bases from V and 4 bases from J, with 19 bases between. The full variable domain, in which reference TRBV11-2 and TRBJ2-1 provide the parts outside the CDR3, is EAGVAQSPRYKIIEKRQSVAFWCNPISGHATLYWYQQILGQGPKLLIQFQNNGVVDDSQLPKDRFSAERLKGVDSTLKIQPAKLEDSAVYLCASRYRKGYPYNEQFFGPGTRLTVL.

The rearrangement links TRBV3-1 to TRBJ2-1; D may match TRBD1 or TRBD2 (5 bases each). The CDR3 length is 13 residues. Trimming shortened V by 4 bases and J by 8 bases, and 12 bases separated the two germline ends. CDR1 and CDR2 from the germline V gene are LGHDT and YNNKEL (reference sequence). The DNA for the CDR3 is TGTGCCAGCAGCCTGGGGACGCTCCATGAGCAGTTCTTC. Amino acids: CASSLGTLHEQFF.

In this sample, this clonotype turned up a few times. The V and J genes are TRBV5-1 and TRBJ2-5; tentative D call: TRBD2 (5 bases). Germline V gene sequence: CDR1 SGHRS, CDR2 YFSETQ. This CDR3 contains 15 residues. V lost 0 bases and J lost 5, with 14 bases in between. This CDR3 is CASSLVASRRETQYF. CDR3 bases: TGCGCCAGCAGCTTGGTCGCTAGCCGAAGGGAGACCCAGTACTTC.

With regard to this clonotype: Its ends do not fully match the called genes, so a read error is possible. V gene TRBV20-1 combines with J gene TRBJ2-7; 7 bases agree with TRBD2. The CDR3 has 12 amino acids. Germline-derived CDR1 and CDR2 are DFQATT and SNEGSKA (reference sequence). CDR3: CTLSGAYNEQYF. DNA for the CDR3: TGTACTCTGAGCGGGGCCTACAATGAGCAGTACTTC.

This clonotype was counted only a few times. J is TRBJ2-3 and V is TRBV7-9; D is unclear. CDR3 size: 13 residues. V gave up 1 base and J gave up 7 bases, with 9 bases separating them. CDR1 SEHNR and CDR2 FQNEAQ come from the germline V gene (reference sequence). The DNA of the CDR3 is TGTGCCAGCAGCTTAGTGATGGGGAATACGCAGTATTTT. Translation gives CASSLVMGNTQYF.

This clonotype was counted between two and nine times. The DNA of the CDR3 is TGTGCCAGCAGTTACGGACTAGCGGCGGATACGCAGTATTTT. Residues: CASSYGLAADTQYF. The chain is built from TRBV5-4 and TRBJ2-3; the match to TRBD2 covers 10 bases. This CDR3 region has 14 residues. Germline CDR1 reads SGHNT; CDR2 reads YYREEE (reference sequence). V was pared by 5 bases and J by 6 bases, with 6 bases of the junction left unmatched.

This clonotype came up a few times. The rearrangement uses TRBV5-1 and TRBJ2-5, with TRBD2 identical over 7 bases. CDR3 length: 15 amino acids. Unmatched junction bases numbered 11, after V lost 4 bases and J lost 5 bases. CDR1 SGHRS and CDR2 YFSETQ come from the germline V gene. The CDR3 DNA reads TGCGCCAGCAGCGCTACCTTTCTAGCGGCCGAGACCCAGTACTTC. This gives the protein CASSATFLAAETQYF.

This clonotype has a handful of counts. The V call is TRBV13, the J call TRBJ1-4; a possible D gene is TRBD1 (6 bases). The CDR3 length is 16 residues. V dropped 2 bases and J dropped 3 bases, with 13 bases sitting between them. Germline V gene lookup returns CDR1 PRHDT and CDR2 FYEKMQ (reference sequence). CDR3 DNA: TGTGCCAGCAGCTTATATCGGGGGGCGGCTAATGAAAAACTGTTTTTT. This encodes CASSLYRGAANEKLFF.

The chain combines TRBV27 with TRBJ2-7; TRBD2 matches at 7 bases. This CDR3 is 13 amino acids long. V shed 5 bases and J 12 bases; nucleotides not matched to a gene: 13. Germline V CDR1 and CDR2: MNHEY, SMNVEV (reference sequence). CDR3 sequence (DNA): TGTGCCAGCAGTCCCTCTCGACTAGCATGGAGGTACTTC. This translates into CASSPSRLAWRYF.

V gene TRBV27 combines with J gene TRBJ1-6, with D possibly TRBD1 on 5 matching bases. Germline CDR1 MNHEY, CDR2 SMNVEV (reference sequence). CDR3 length: 17 residues. V was trimmed by 2 bases and J by 6 bases, leaving 17 bases between them. The DNA of the CDR3 is TGTGCCAGCAGTTTAAGAGGGGCGGGGGATGTTAATTCACCCCTCCACTTT. It codes for CASSLRGAGDVNSPLHF.

The table lists this clonotype with a few counts. The chain is built from TRBV7-9 and TRBJ2-1, with 8 bases that match TRBD2. With V trimmed by 1 base and J by 15 bases, 8 bases remained unmatched. There are 13 residues in the CDR3. From germline, CDR1 is SEHNR and CDR2 FQNEAQ (reference sequence). DNA of the CDR3: TGTGCCAGCAGCTTAGTCGTCGGGAGGGGTCTGTTCTTC. It specifies CASSLVVGRGLFF.

The gene calls are TRBV19 and TRBJ1-1; D is unclear. CDR1 is LNHDA and CDR2 is SQIVND in the germline V gene (reference sequence). This CDR3 has 13 amino acids. V gave up 3 bases and J gave up 1 base, with 6 bases separating them. The CDR3 nucleotides are TGTGCCAGTAGTATGGGCAGGAACACTGAAGCTTTCTTT. Translating it yields CASSMGRNTEAFF. The full variable domain, its missing parts supplied by reference TRBV19 and TRBJ1-1, is DGGITQSPKYLFRKEGQNVTLSCEQNLNHDAMYWYRQDPGQGLRLIYYSQIVNDFQKGDIAEGYSVSREKKESFPLTVTSAQKNPTAFYLCASSMGRNTEAFFGQGTRLTVV.

J is TRBJ2-3 and V is TRBV20-1; D might be TRBD1 (5 bases). V shed 4 bases and J shed 3 bases, with 14 bases lying between them. Germline lookup yields CDR1 DFQATT and CDR2 SNEGSKA (reference sequence). The CDR3 runs 14 residues. The CDR3 loop reads CSATRVDATDTQYF. CDR3 sequence (DNA): TGCAGTGCTACCAGGGTTGATGCAACAGATACGCAGTATTTT.

There are many counts of this clonotype. This chain links TRBV29-1 with TRBJ2-3; a possible D gene is TRBD1 (6 bases). The length of the CDR3 is 14 residues. V was clipped by 6 bases and J by 3 bases, with 16 bases between them. The V gene's germline CDR1 is SQVTM and CDR2 ANQGSEA. For the CDR3, the DNA is TGCAGCGTAAAGAAGGACAGTAGGACAGATACGCAGTATTTT. Protein product: CSVKKDSRTDTQYF.

CDR3 in DNA: TGTGCCACCAGTGACTCCCATTGGGCGGCGAACACCGGGGAGCTGTTTTTT. Translating it yields CATSDSHWAANTGELFF. This chain joins TRBV24-1 and TRBJ2-2; no reliable D call. The CDR3 covers 17 residues. CDR1 and CDR2 from the germline V gene are KGHDR and SFDVKD. Trimming removed 4 bases from V and 0 bases from J, with 14 bases in between.

This clonotype was counted between two and nine times. The rearrangement links TRBV5-6 to TRBJ2-2; 9 nucleotides align to TRBD2. Germline CDR1 is SGHDT and CDR2 is YYEEEE. The V segment lost 3 bases and the J segment 1 base; nucleotides outside the gene matches: 4. The CDR3 extends over 16 amino acids. CDR3 DNA sequence: TGTGCCAGCAGCTCCCCTAGCGGGATGAACACCGGGGAGCTGTTTTTT. Amino acids: CASSSPSGMNTGELFF.